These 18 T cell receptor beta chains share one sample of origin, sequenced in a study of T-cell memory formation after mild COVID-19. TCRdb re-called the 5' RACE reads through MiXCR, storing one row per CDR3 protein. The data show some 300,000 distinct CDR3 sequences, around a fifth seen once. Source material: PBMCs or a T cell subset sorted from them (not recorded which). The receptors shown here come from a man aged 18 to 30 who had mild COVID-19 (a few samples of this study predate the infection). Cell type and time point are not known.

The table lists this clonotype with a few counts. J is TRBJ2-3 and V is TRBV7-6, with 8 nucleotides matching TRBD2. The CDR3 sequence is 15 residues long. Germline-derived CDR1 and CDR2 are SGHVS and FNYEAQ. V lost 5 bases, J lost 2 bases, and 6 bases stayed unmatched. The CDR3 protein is CASSAAGVLTDTQYF. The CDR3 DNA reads TGTGCCAGCAGCGCAGCGGGGGTCCTCACAGATACGCAGTATTTT.

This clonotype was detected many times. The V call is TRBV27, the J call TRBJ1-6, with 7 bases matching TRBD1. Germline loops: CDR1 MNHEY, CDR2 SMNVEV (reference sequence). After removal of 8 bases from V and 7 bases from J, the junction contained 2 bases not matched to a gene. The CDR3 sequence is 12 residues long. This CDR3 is CASADRNSPLHF. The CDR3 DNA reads TGTGCCAGCGCGGACAGGAATTCACCCCTCCACTTT.

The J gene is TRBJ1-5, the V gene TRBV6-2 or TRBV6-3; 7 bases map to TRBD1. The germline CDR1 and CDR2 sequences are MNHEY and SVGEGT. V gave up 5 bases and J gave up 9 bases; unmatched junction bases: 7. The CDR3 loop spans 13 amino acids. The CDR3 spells CASSPDRDRPQHF. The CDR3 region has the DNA TGTGCCAGCAGTCCTGACAGGGACCGGCCCCAGCATTTT.

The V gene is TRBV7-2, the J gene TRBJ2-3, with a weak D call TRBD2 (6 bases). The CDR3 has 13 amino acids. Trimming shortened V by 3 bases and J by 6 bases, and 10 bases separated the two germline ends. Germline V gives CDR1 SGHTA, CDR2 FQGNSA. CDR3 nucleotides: TGTGCCAGCAGCTTCGATCGGGGGGATACGCAGTATTTT. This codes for CASSFDRGDTQYF. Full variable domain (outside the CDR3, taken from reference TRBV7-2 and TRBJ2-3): GAGVSQSPSNKVTEKGKDVELRCDPISGHTALYWYRQSLGQGLEFLIYFQGNSAPDKSGLPSDRFSAERTGGSVSTLTIQRTQQEDSAVYLCASSFDRGDTQYFGPGTRLTVL.

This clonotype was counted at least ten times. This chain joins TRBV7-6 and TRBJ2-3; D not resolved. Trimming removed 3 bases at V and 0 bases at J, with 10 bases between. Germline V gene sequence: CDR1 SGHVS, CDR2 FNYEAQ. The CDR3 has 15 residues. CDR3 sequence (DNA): TGTGCCAGCAGCTTGAGTCAGCCTAGCACAGATACGCAGTATTTT. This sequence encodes CASSLSQPSTDTQYF.

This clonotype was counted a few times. For the CDR3, the DNA is TGTGCCATCAGTGAGTCGAGCGGGGGGGCCTTGGCAGATACGCAGTATTTT. This encodes CAISESSGGALADTQYF. The chain couples TRBV10-3 to TRBJ2-3; 10 nucleotides agree with TRBD2. V dropped 0 bases and J dropped 4; count of bases not matched to a gene: 7. Germline-derived CDR1 and CDR2 are ENHRY and SYGVKD. CDR3 size: 17 residues.

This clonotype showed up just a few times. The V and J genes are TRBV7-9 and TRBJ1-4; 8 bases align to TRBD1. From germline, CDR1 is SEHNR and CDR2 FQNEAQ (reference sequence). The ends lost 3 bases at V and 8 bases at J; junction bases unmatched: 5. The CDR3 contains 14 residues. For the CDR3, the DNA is TGTGCCAGCAGCTTTCAGGGGGCTGGGGAAAAACTGTTTTTT. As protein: CASSFQGAGEKLFF.

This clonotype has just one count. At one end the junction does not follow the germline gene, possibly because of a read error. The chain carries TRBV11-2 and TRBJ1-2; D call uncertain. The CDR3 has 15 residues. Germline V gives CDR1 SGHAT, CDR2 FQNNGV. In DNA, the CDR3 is TGTGCTAGCAGCTTAGGACGGAGCGTTCTTTCGGGCTACACCTTC. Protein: CASSLGRSVLSGYTF.

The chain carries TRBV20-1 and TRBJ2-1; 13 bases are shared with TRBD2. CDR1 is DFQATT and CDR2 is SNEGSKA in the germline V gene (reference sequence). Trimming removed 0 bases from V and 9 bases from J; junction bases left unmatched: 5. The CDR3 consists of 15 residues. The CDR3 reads CSARDTSGGASEQFF. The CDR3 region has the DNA TGCAGTGCTAGAGACACTAGCGGGGGGGCCAGTGAGCAGTTCTTC.

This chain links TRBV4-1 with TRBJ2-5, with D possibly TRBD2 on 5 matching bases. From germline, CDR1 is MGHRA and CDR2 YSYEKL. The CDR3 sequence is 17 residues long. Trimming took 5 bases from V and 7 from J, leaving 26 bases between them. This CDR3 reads CASSKSPGHGIAGTQYF. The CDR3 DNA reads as TGCGCCAGCAGCAAATCACCGGGCCACGGGATTGCGGGGACCCAGTACTTC.

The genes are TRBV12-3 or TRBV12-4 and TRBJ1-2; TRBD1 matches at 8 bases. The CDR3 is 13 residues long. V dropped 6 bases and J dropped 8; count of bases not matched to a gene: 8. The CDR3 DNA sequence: TGTGCCAGCAGGCGGCAGGGGGCGGAGGGCTACACCTTC. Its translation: CASRRQGAEGYTF.

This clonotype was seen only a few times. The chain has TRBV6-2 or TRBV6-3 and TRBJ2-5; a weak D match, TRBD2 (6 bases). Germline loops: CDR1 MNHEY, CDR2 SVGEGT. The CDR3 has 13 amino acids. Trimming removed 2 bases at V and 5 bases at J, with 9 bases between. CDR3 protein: CASSYGGSETQYF. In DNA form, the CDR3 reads TGTGCCAGCAGTTACGGGGGGTCGGAGACCCAGTACTTC.

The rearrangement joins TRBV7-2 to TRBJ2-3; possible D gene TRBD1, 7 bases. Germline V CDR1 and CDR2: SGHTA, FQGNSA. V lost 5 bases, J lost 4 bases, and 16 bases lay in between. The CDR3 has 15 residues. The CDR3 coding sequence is TGTGCCAGCAGCCCAGGGGGGAGCAGGGCAGATACGCAGTATTTT. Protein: CASSPGGSRADTQYF.

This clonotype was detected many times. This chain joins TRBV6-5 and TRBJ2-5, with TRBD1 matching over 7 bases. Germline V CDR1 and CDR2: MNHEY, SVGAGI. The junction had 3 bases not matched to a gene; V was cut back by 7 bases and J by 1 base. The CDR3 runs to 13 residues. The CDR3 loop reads CASNRGTQETQYF. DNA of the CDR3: TGTGCCAGCAACAGGGGCACCCAAGAGACCCAGTACTTC.

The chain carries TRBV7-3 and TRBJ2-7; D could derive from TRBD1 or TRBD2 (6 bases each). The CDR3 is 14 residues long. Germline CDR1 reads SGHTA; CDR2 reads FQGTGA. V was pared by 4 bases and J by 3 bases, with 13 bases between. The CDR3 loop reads CASSSRGEVYEQYF. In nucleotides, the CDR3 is TGTGCCAGCAGCTCGAGGGGGGAGGTCTACGAGCAGTACTTC.

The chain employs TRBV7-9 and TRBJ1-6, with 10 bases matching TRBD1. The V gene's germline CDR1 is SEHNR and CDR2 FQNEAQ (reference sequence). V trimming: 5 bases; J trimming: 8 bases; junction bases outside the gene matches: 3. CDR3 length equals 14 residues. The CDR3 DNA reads TGTGCCAGCAGCCCAGACAGGGGGCATTCACCCCTCCACTTT. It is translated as CASSPDRGHSPLHF.

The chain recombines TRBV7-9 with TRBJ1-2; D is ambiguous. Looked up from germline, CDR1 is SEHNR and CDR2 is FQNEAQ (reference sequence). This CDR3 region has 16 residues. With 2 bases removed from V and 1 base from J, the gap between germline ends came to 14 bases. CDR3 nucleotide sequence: TGTGCCAGCAGCTTATCCGGGCCCGTGATTAACTATGGCTACACCTTC. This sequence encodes CASSLSGPVINYGYTF.

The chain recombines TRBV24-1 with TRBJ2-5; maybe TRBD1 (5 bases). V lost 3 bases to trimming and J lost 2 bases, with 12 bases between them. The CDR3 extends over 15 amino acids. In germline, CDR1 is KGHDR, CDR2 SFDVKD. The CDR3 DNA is TGTGCCACCAGTGATGCCGCAGGGCAACAAGAGACCCAGTACTTC. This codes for CATSDAAGQQETQYF.